Listed here are 30 T cell receptor beta chains from one sample, sequenced in a study of blood T cell repertoires in COVID-19. Sequencing used immunoSEQ multiplex PCR; TCRdb keeps in-frame clones, though not all of them. The data hold about 220,000 clones, with 84% observed a single time. The specimen sequenced was PBMCs or T cells enriched from blood (not recorded which). The receptors derive from a woman aged 40 to 50 who had recovered from COVID-19.

The chain carries TRBV13 and TRBJ2-4; 9 nucleotides match TRBD2. The J segment lost 7 bases and the V segment lost 4 bases, leaving 8 bases of the junction unmatched. The CDR3 totals 15 residues. Germline V gives CDR1 PRHDT, CDR2 FYEKMQ (reference sequence). DNA for the CDR3: TGTGCCAGCAGCTCCAATAGCGGGAGACGGAACATTCAGTACTTC. Protein: CASSSNSGRRNIQYF.

The V gene is TRBV28, the J gene TRBJ1-3; D gene unclear. In germline, CDR1 is MDHEN, CDR2 SYDVKM. This CDR3 region has 15 residues. Trimming shortened V by 5 bases and J by 4 bases, and 15 bases separated the two germline ends. CDR3 sequence (DNA): TGTGCCAGCAGTCTCGGCGGCCTCCAAGGAAACACCATATATTTT. Amino acid sequence: CASSLGGLQGNTIYF.

This chain connects TRBV11-3 to TRBJ2-5; TRBD2 agrees at 11 bases. V lost 5 bases and J lost 5; bases outside the gene matches: 1. This CDR3 region has 13 residues. CDR1 SGHNT and CDR2 YENEEA come from the germline V gene. In DNA, the CDR3 is TGTGCCAGCAGCGTAGCGGGAGGGGAGACCCAGTACTTC. It encodes CASSVAGGETQYF.

A few counts support this clone. The chain links TRBV18 to TRBJ2-4; 10 nucleotides align to TRBD1. The germline gives CDR1 KGHSH, CDR2 LQKENI. The CDR3 has 15 residues. Trimming removed 6 bases from V and 2 bases from J; junction bases left unmatched: 4. The DNA for the CDR3 is TGTGCCAGCTCGCCGGGACAGGGGTCCAAAAACATTCAGTACTTC. Translation: CASSPGQGSKNIQYF.

This clone has just one count. The rearrangement links TRBV13 to TRBJ2-1, with D hard to call. Trimming took off 5 bases at V and 8 bases at J, with 10 bases between the two ends. CDR1 and CDR2 from the germline V gene are PRHDT and FYEKMQ (reference sequence). This CDR3 has 12 residues. The CDR3 region is CASSPQHHEQFF. In DNA form, the CDR3 reads TGTGCCAGCAGCCCACAACATCATGAGCAGTTCTTC.

The V and J genes are TRBV4-2 and TRBJ2-5, with 13 bases fitting TRBD2. Germline V gene lookup returns CDR1 LGHNA and CDR2 YNFKEQ. CDR3 length: 16 residues. The V segment lost 1 base and the J segment 1 base; nucleotides outside the gene matches: 0. Here the CDR3 reads CASSQGTSGSQETQYF. The CDR3 bases are TGTGCCAGCAGCCAAGGGACTAGCGGGAGCCAAGAGACCCAGTACTTC.

The chain combines TRBV18 with TRBJ1-1; a possible D gene is TRBD1 (6 bases). CDR3 length: 19 amino acids. The germline V gene has CDR1 KGHSH and CDR2 LQKENI. V was cut by 3 bases and J by 3 bases, with 26 bases left in between. DNA of the CDR3: TGTGCCAGCTCACCGGACCGGGCAGGGGAACGGGGTGTGGACACTGAAGCTTTCTTT. Translation gives CASSPDRAGERGVDTEAFF.

The V gene is TRBV3-1 (or the pseudogene TRBV3-2), the J gene TRBJ1-1; 9 bases match TRBD1. The J segment lost 3 bases and the V segment lost 4 bases, leaving 3 bases of the junction unmatched. The CDR3 runs to 14 residues. Germline lookup yields CDR1 LGHDT and CDR2 YNNKEL (reference sequence). In DNA, the CDR3 is TGTGCCAGCAGCCCCAGGACAGGGGACACTGAAGCTTTCTTT. Amino acids: CASSPRTGDTEAFF.

The rearrangement joins TRBV7-9 to TRBJ2-7, with D unresolved. CDR1 is SEHNR, CDR2 FQNEAQ, per germline (reference sequence). V was pared by 2 bases and J by 7 bases, with 9 bases between. This CDR3 spans 12 amino acids. This CDR3 is CASSLRVDEQYV. Here the CDR3 DNA reads TGTGCCAGCAGCTTACGGGTGGATGAGCAGTACGTC.

The sample holds one count of this clone. This chain links TRBV4-1 with TRBJ1-1; 7 bases fit TRBD1. With 4 bases clipped from V and 10 bases from J, the junction kept 15 bases outside the gene matches. CDR3 length equals 15 residues. CDR1 and CDR2 (germline): MGHRA, YSYEKL. The CDR3 loop reads CASSPGQPQWPGAFF. The CDR3 DNA follows: TGCGCCAGCAGCCCGGGACAGCCCCAGTGGCCCGGAGCTTTCTTT.

The chain employs TRBV5-4 and TRBJ2-7, with 9 bases lining up with TRBD1. Trimming removed 4 bases from V and 6 bases from J; junction bases left unmatched: 8. CDR3 length: 14 amino acids. CDR1 SGHNT and CDR2 YYREEE come from the germline V gene (reference sequence). CDR3 nucleotide sequence: TGTGCCAGCAGCCGAGCGGGACAGGGAAGCGAGCAGTACGTC. It codes for CASSRAGQGSEQYV.

V is TRBV6-5 and J is TRBJ2-7; D is possibly TRBD2 (5 bases). Germline CDR1 reads MNHEY; CDR2 reads SVGAGI. V lost 7 bases and J 5 bases, leaving 12 bases between the germline ends. The CDR3 runs 12 residues. Here the CDR3 reads CASIFGMNEQYV. The CDR3 coding sequence is TGTGCCAGCATCTTCGGGATGAACGAGCAGTACGTC.

This rearrangement joins TRBV28 to TRBJ2-7, with 9 bases lining up with TRBD1. Germline CDR1 reads MDHEN; CDR2 reads SYDVKM. The CDR3 totals 14 residues. The V and J ends lost 2 bases and 4 bases, in that order; junction bases with no gene match: 3. The CDR3 loop is CASSLGTGFYEQYF. CDR3 DNA: TGTGCCAGCAGTTTAGGGACAGGGTTTTACGAGCAGTACTTC. Combining the CDR3 with reference TRBV28 and TRBJ2-7 gives the whole variable domain DVKVTQSSRYLVKRTGEKVFLECVQDMDHENMFWYRQDPGLGLRLIYFSYDVKMKEKGDIPEGYSVSREKKERFSLILESASTNQTSMYLCASSLGTGFYEQYFGPGTRLTVT.

V and J are TRBV7-8 and TRBJ1-2; D gene ambiguous. This CDR3 region has 12 residues. CDR1 is SGHVS, CDR2 FQNEAQ, per germline. The germline V and J ends were trimmed by 5 bases and 6 bases, with 10 bases remaining between them. CDR3 region: CASSLSSDGYTF. The CDR3 coding sequence is TGTGCCAGCAGCCTATCTTCGGATGGCTACACCTTC.

The genes are TRBV7-2 and TRBJ1-1; 8 positions match TRBD1. This CDR3 region has 14 residues. CDR1 is SGHTA, CDR2 FQGNSA, per germline. V shed 5 bases and J 4 bases; nucleotides not matched to a gene: 6. CDR3 loop: CASSPQGARTEAFF. The DNA of the CDR3 is TGTGCCAGCAGCCCCCAGGGGGCGCGCACTGAAGCTTTCTTT.

V gene TRBV30 combines with J gene TRBJ1-2; D unresolved. The CDR3 runs to 12 residues. V lost 5 bases to trimming and J lost 7 bases, with 14 bases between them. CDR1 and CDR2 (germline): GTSNPN, SVGIG (reference sequence). The DNA for the CDR3 is TGTGCCTGGGTTTCGGGGTCCGGTGGCTACACCTTC. This sequence encodes CAWVSGSGGYTF.

This chain uses TRBV7-6 with TRBJ1-4, with TRBD1 identical over 10 bases. After removal of 0 bases from V and 7 bases from J, the junction contained 2 bases not matched to a gene. In germline, CDR1 is SGHVS, CDR2 FNYEAQ. This CDR3 comprises 15 residues. As DNA, the CDR3 is TGTGCCAGCAGCTTAGCAGGGACAGGGGTTGAAAAACTGTTTTTT. As protein: CASSLAGTGVEKLFF.

The V call is TRBV19, the J call TRBJ1-5, with D tentatively TRBD1 (5 bases). Germline CDR1 LNHDA, CDR2 SQIVND (reference sequence). CDR3 length equals 16 residues. Deletions cut 9 bases from V and 1 base from J, with 19 bases between. CDR3 sequence reads: CASAERQGGSNQPQHF. As DNA, the CDR3 is TGTGCCAGCGCCGAACGCCAGGGAGGCAGCAATCAGCCCCAGCATTTT.

This clone has just a few counts. The chain is built from TRBV5-1 and TRBJ2-1; TRBD2 matches at 8 bases. J lost 4 bases, V lost 7 bases, and 7 bases had no gene match. CDR1 SGHRS and CDR2 YFSETQ come from the germline V gene. This CDR3 contains 14 residues. In DNA, the CDR3 is TGCGCCAGCCCGCGGGAGGACTTATACAATGAGCAGTTCTTC. Protein: CASPREDLYNEQFF.

This clone was detected only once. The chain couples TRBV7-6 to TRBJ2-5; 10 positions agree with TRBD1. Germline loops: CDR1 SGHVS, CDR2 FNYEAQ. The CDR3 length is 17 residues. The ends lost 6 bases at V and 5 bases at J; junction bases unmatched: 15. In nucleotides, the CDR3 is TGTGCCAGCAGACCCGCCGAGGACAGGGGGTTGAAGGAGACCCAGTACTTC. Translation: CASRPAEDRGLKETQYF.

The chain carries TRBV5-1 and TRBJ1-4; 7 bases fit TRBD1. CDR1 is SGHRS, CDR2 YFSETQ, per germline. V gave up 5 bases and J gave up 4 bases; unmatched junction bases: 8. The CDR3 extends over 15 amino acids. For the CDR3, the DNA is TGCGCCAGCAGTATGGGACAGAGCCGTAATGAAAAACTGTTTTTT. Amino acid sequence: CASSMGQSRNEKLFF.

The J gene is TRBJ2-7, the V gene TRBV7-2; TRBD2 aligns across 11 bases. The CDR3 covers 16 residues. V trimming: 0 bases; J trimming: 5 bases; junction bases outside the gene matches: 6. Germline V lookup: CDR1 SGHTA, CDR2 FQGNSA. This chain's CDR3 is CASSLAASGRSHEQYV. As DNA, the CDR3 is TGTGCCAGCAGCTTAGCGGCTAGCGGGAGGAGCCACGAGCAGTACGTC.

To note about this clone: This CDR3 is also generated by other DNA sequences in the sample. The chain has TRBV27 and TRBJ2-1; D is ambiguous. Trimming shortened V by 0 bases and J by 6 bases, and 6 bases separated the two germline ends. The germline CDR1 and CDR2 sequences are MNHEY and SMNVEV (reference sequence). There are 13 residues in the CDR3. The CDR3 here is CASSLSTGNEQFF. The CDR3, as DNA: TGTGCCAGCAGTTTATCGACGGGCAATGAGCAGTTCTTC.

The chain links TRBV6-2 or TRBV6-3 to TRBJ2-5; no reliable D call. The CDR3 length is 14 residues. Germline assignment: CDR1 MNHEY and CDR2 SVGEGT. V lost 2 bases and J 1 base, leaving 8 bases between the germline ends. The CDR3 here is CASSYTSSQETQYF. The CDR3 DNA is TGTGCCAGCAGTTACACGAGCTCCCAAGAGACCCAGTACTTC.

The chain combines TRBV18 with TRBJ2-7, with a tentative D call TRBD1 (6 bases). V gave up 3 bases and J gave up 2 bases, with 11 bases separating them. The CDR3 contains 14 residues. Germline V gene data show CDR1 as KGHSH and CDR2 as LQKENI. Here the CDR3 reads CASSPGQITYEQYF. CDR3 coding DNA: TGTGCCAGCTCACCGGGACAAATTACCTACGAGCAGTACTTC.

V gene TRBV7-9 combines with J gene TRBJ2-1, with 13 bases fitting TRBD2. V gave up 5 bases and J gave up 7 bases; unmatched junction bases: 5. The CDR3 has 15 amino acids. Germline CDR1 reads SEHNR; CDR2 reads FQNEAQ (reference sequence). Here the CDR3 reads CASSHRTSGRNEQFF. CDR3 coding DNA: TGTGCCAGCAGCCATCGGACTAGCGGGAGAAATGAGCAGTTCTTC.

The rearrangement joins TRBV3-1 (or the pseudogene TRBV3-2) to TRBJ1-1; a weak D match, TRBD1 (6 bases). This CDR3 contains 12 residues. Trimming stripped 4 bases from V and 5 bases from J, with 8 bases between. Germline V gene data show CDR1 as LGHDT and CDR2 as YNNKEL (reference sequence). The chain's CDR3 is CASSLGQTEAFF. The CDR3 coding sequence is TGTGCCAGCAGCCTCGGACAGACTGAAGCTTTCTTT.

The chain carries TRBV3-1 (or the pseudogene TRBV3-2) and TRBJ2-7, with no clear D. Germline CDR1 is LGHDT and CDR2 is YNNKEL (reference sequence). CDR3 length: 12 residues. Trimming took off 4 bases at V and 3 bases at J, with 7 bases between the two ends. This CDR3 reads CASSRTIYEQYF. CDR3 sequence (DNA): TGTGCCAGCAGCCGAACTATCTACGAGCAGTACTTC.

J is TRBJ2-3 and V is TRBV2, with 8 bases identical to TRBD2. J lost 4 bases, V lost 5 bases, and 8 bases had no gene match. The CDR3 length is 15 residues. CDR1 is SNHLY, CDR2 FYNNEI, per germline. CDR3 in DNA: TGTGCCAGCAGTCTCGGGAGGGGGGCCCCAGATACGCAGTATTTT. Its protein is CASSLGRGAPDTQYF.

V usage is TRBV3-1 (or the pseudogene TRBV3-2) and J usage is TRBJ2-5; possibly TRBD2 for D (5 bases). Per germline, CDR1 LGHDT and CDR2 YNNKEL (reference sequence). This CDR3 region has 17 residues. With 2 bases removed from V and 2 bases from J, the gap between germline ends came to 18 bases. This CDR3 reads CASSQPPGTFGQETQYF. CDR3 bases: TGTGCCAGCAGCCAACCCCCGGGAACCTTCGGACAAGAGACCCAGTACTTC.